These 28 T cell receptor beta chains were all obtained from the same sample, sequenced in a study of siplizumab effects on memory and regulatory T cells. Assay used: immunoSEQ multiplex PCR; TCRdb lists only in-frame clones, some missing. The repertoire holds about 100,000 clones, with roughly 93% as singletons. The source material was non-Treg CD4+ T cells sorted from blood. These receptors were collected from a human donor in good health.

The DNA for the CDR3 is TGTGCCAGCAGCTTAGAGGGGAATAGCAATCAGCCCCAGCATTTT. Translation: CASSLEGNSNQPQHF. This chain connects TRBV11-2 to TRBJ1-5; unclear D gene. The CDR3 spans 15 residues. V was shortened by 0 bases and J by 0 bases, with 6 bases between the two germline ends. The germline V gene has CDR1 SGHAT and CDR2 FQNNGV.

This rearrangement joins TRBV14 to TRBJ2-1; D is tentatively TRBD1 or TRBD2 (7 bases each). The length of the CDR3 is 16 residues. The germline gives CDR1 SGHDN, CDR2 FVKESK. V shed 4 bases and J shed 6 bases, with 19 bases lying between them. DNA for the CDR3: TGTGCCAGCAGCCGTGTTAGGGGGCCGGGGGGCAATGAGCAGTTCTTC. Its protein is CASSRVRGPGGNEQFF. The full variable domain, with the rest looked up from reference TRBV14 and TRBJ2-1, is EAGVTQFPSHSVIEKGQTVTLRCDPISGHDNLYWYRRVMGKEIKFLLHFVKESKQDESGMPNNRFLAERTGGTYSTLKVQPAELEDSGVYFCASSRVRGPGGNEQFFGPGTRLTVL.

This clone has only a few counts. The chain combines TRBV10-3 with TRBJ1-4; 9 nucleotides match TRBD1. This CDR3 region has 14 residues. The germline V gene has CDR1 ENHRY and CDR2 SYGVKD. After removal of 3 bases from V and 5 bases from J, the junction contained 1 base not matched to a gene. The CDR3 spells CAISEGTGNEKLFF. The CDR3 coding sequence is TGTGCCATCAGTGAAGGGACAGGGAATGAAAAACTGTTTTTT.

This clone showed up just once. The chain has TRBV18 and TRBJ1-1; D is perhaps TRBD1 (6 bases). This CDR3 is built from 12 residues. The V gene's germline CDR1 is KGHSH and CDR2 LQKENI. Trimming removed 4 bases at V and 11 bases at J, with 14 bases between. In nucleotides, the CDR3 is TGTGCCAGCTCACTATCCGGGGGCGGCGCTTTCTTT. Encoded protein: CASSLSGGGAFF.

This clone was seen a single time. DNA for the CDR3: TGTGCCAGCAGTTACCGGGGCGCTAACTATGGCTACACCTTC. This encodes CASSYRGANYGYTF. The J gene is TRBJ1-2, the V gene TRBV6-5, with D possibly being TRBD1 (5 bases). V lost 2 bases and J 0 bases, leaving 7 bases between the germline ends. The CDR3 sequence is 14 residues long. Germline values: CDR1 MNHEY, CDR2 SVGAGI.

This chain uses TRBV19 with TRBJ1-5, with TRBD1 identical over 12 bases. The CDR3 consists of 14 residues. J was trimmed by 7 bases and V by 5 bases; bases with no gene match: 3. From germline, CDR1 is LNHDA and CDR2 SQIVND (reference sequence). The CDR3 region is CASSGTGGGQPQHF. The CDR3 DNA follows: TGTGCCAGTAGTGGGACAGGGGGCGGGCAGCCCCAGCATTTT. Full variable domain (outside the CDR3, taken from reference TRBV19 and TRBJ1-5): DGGITQSPKYLFRKEGQNVTLSCEQNLNHDAMYWYRQDPGQGLRLIYYSQIVNDFQKGDIAEGYSVSREKKESFPLTVTSAQKNPTAFYLCASSGTGGGQPQHFGDGTRLSIL.

In the case of this clone: One junction end does not reproduce the germline sequence, and a read error may be involved. The chain uses TRBV7-7 and TRBJ2-1; tentatively, D is TRBD2 (5 bases). The CDR3 is 14 amino acids. Germline V gene sequence: CDR1 SSHAT, CDR2 FNYEAQ (reference sequence). The CDR3 protein is CASSLSGAYNEQFF. CDR3 DNA sequence: TGTGCTAGCAGCTTAAGCGGCGCCTACAATGAGCAGTTCTTC.

The chain recombines TRBV7-9 with TRBJ1-3; D might be TRBD1 (6 bases). Germline V lookup: CDR1 SEHNR, CDR2 FQNEAQ (reference sequence). The CDR3 sequence is 15 residues long. V lost 5 bases to trimming and J lost 0 bases, with 11 bases between them. The CDR3 DNA sequence: TGTGCCAGCAGCCCCGGGACACGCTCTGGAAACACCATATATTTT. Residues: CASSPGTRSGNTIYF. The whole variable domain, remainder taken from reference TRBV7-9 and TRBJ1-3, is DTGVSQNPRHKITKRGQNVTFRCDPISEHNRLYWYRQTLGQGPEFLTYFQNEAQLEKSRLLSDRFSAERPKGSFSTLEIQRTEQGDSAMYLCASSPGTRSGNTIYFGEGSWLTVV.

The CDR3 DNA is TGTGCCTGGAGTGTAAACGCGGGCGCGGGTGAAAAACTGTTTTTT. It yields the protein CAWSVNAGAGEKLFF. V and J are TRBV30 and TRBJ1-4; D unclear. With 0 bases removed from V and 7 bases from J, the gap between germline ends came to 15 bases. This CDR3 has 15 amino acids. The germline V gene has CDR1 GTSNPN and CDR2 SVGIG (reference sequence).

V usage is TRBV7-8 and J usage is TRBJ2-7; possible D gene TRBD1, 5 bases. V was clipped by 2 bases and J by 2 bases, with 13 bases between them. The CDR3 has 15 amino acids. Germline V gives CDR1 SGHVS, CDR2 FQNEAQ. The CDR3 spells CASSLQGGFAYEQYF. The DNA of the CDR3 is TGTGCCAGCAGCTTACAGGGTGGTTTTGCCTACGAGCAGTACTTC.

The chain employs TRBV30 and TRBJ2-7; 11 bases fit TRBD2. J lost 2 bases, V lost 1 base, and 10 bases had no gene match. This CDR3 region has 17 residues. Per the germline V gene, CDR1 is GTSNPN and CDR2 is SVGIG (reference sequence). The CDR3 is CAWSDPRASGRTYEQYF. CDR3 nucleotides: TGTGCCTGGAGTGACCCCCGAGCTAGCGGGAGGACCTACGAGCAGTACTTC.

The chain is built from TRBV7-3 and TRBJ2-5; TRBD2 might be the D (6 bases). The CDR3 extends over 13 amino acids. Germline V gene sequence: CDR1 SGHTA, CDR2 FQGTGA. With 4 bases removed from V and 5 bases from J, the gap between germline ends came to 11 bases. CDR3 DNA: TGTGCCAGCAGCTCGGGACTTGGGGAGACCCAGTACTTC. Encoded protein: CASSSGLGETQYF.

The chain is built from TRBV5-1 and TRBJ2-3, with 12 bases that match TRBD2. In germline, CDR1 is SGHRS, CDR2 YFSETQ. The CDR3 consists of 18 residues. J was trimmed by 2 bases and V by 3 bases; bases with no gene match: 10. In DNA form, the CDR3 reads TGCGCCAGCAGCTCCTCTACCGGGACTAGCGGGCCCACAGATACGCAGTATTTT. Residues: CASSSSTGTSGPTDTQYF.

This clone appeared a few times. J is TRBJ1-3 and V is TRBV20-1, with D unclear. This CDR3 is 11 amino acids long. V lost 2 bases and J lost 7, with 6 bases in between. CDR1 is DFQATT and CDR2 is SNEGSKA in the germline V gene (reference sequence). The chain's CDR3 is CSARSGNTIYF. The CDR3 nucleotides read TGCAGTGCTAGATCGGGGAACACCATATATTTT.

V is TRBV7-9 and J is TRBJ2-2; D is undetermined. Trimming cost V 3 bases and J 6 bases, with 5 bases left between them. Germline assignment: CDR1 SEHNR and CDR2 FQNEAQ (reference sequence). CDR3 size: 12 residues. This CDR3 reads CASSFSSGELFF. CDR3 DNA: TGTGCCAGCAGCTTCAGTTCCGGGGAGCTGTTTTTT.

The chain has TRBV12-5 and TRBJ2-7, with TRBD1 matching over 10 bases. The germline gives CDR1 LGHNT, CDR2 FRNRAP. The V gene end was trimmed by 5 bases and the J gene end by 3 bases; junction bases not matched to a gene: 7. The CDR3 is made up of 15 amino acids. The CDR3 nucleotides read TGTGCTAGTGGTAAAACCGGGACAGGGGACTACGAGCAGTACTTC. It codes for CASGKTGTGDYEQYF.

Written as DNA, the CDR3 is TGTGCCTGGAGCGGTGGGGGGATCCAAGAGACCCAGTACTTC. Encoded protein: CAWSGGGIQETQYF. This sequence joins TRBV30 and TRBJ2-5, with D perhaps matching TRBD2 (6 bases). The V and J ends lost 3 bases and 1 base respectively, with 12 bases between them. The CDR3 extends over 14 amino acids. Germline CDR1 GTSNPN, CDR2 SVGIG (reference sequence).

This chain links TRBV10-1 with TRBJ2-4, with D perhaps matching TRBD1 (5 bases). The CDR3 runs to 13 residues. The ends were cut back, 2 bases at V and 9 bases at J, with 11 bases in the middle. The germline V gene encodes CDR1 WNHNN and CDR2 SYGVQD (reference sequence). Written as DNA, the CDR3 is TGCGCCAGCAGTGAGGGTAGGGGTGGCATTCAGTACTTC. Translation gives CASSEGRGGIQYF.

The rearrangement uses TRBV5-4 and TRBJ2-5; a weak D match, TRBD1 (5 bases). The germline gives CDR1 SGHNT, CDR2 YYREEE (reference sequence). Trimming took 4 bases from V and 2 from J, leaving 12 bases between them. The CDR3 spans 14 residues. In DNA, the CDR3 is TGTGCCAGCAGCCCTGACAGTGTGCAAGAGACCCAGTACTTC. This codes for CASSPDSVQETQYF.

The chain uses TRBV6-5 and TRBJ1-3, with D uncertain. V dropped 10 bases and J dropped 0 bases, with 10 bases sitting between them. The CDR3 consists of 13 residues. Germline lookup yields CDR1 MNHEY and CDR2 SVGAGI. Here the CDR3 reads CATGQNSGNTIYF. In DNA, the CDR3 is TGTGCCACCGGCCAGAACTCTGGAAACACCATATATTTT.

The chain has TRBV5-1 and TRBJ2-7; 12 bases map to TRBD1. J was trimmed by 6 bases and V by 2 bases; bases with no gene match: 9. In germline, CDR1 is SGHRS, CDR2 YFSETQ. The CDR3 consists of 16 residues. The CDR3 DNA sequence: TGCGCCAGCAGCTTCAAAGCCGGGACAGGGGGCGCCGAGCAGTACTTC. Encoded protein: CASSFKAGTGGAEQYF.

The rearrangement uses TRBV5-4 and TRBJ2-5; 14 bases line up with TRBD2. Germline CDR1 reads SGHNT; CDR2 reads YYREEE (reference sequence). V trimming: 4 bases; J trimming: 5 bases; junction bases outside the gene matches: 7. This CDR3 has 16 residues. The CDR3 protein is CASSATSGRAMETQYF. CDR3 sequence (DNA): TGTGCCAGCAGCGCGACTAGCGGGAGGGCGATGGAGACCCAGTACTTC.

The chain employs TRBV28 and TRBJ2-7; D not certain. The length of the CDR3 is 15 residues. Trimming took off 4 bases at V and 2 bases at J, with 15 bases between the two ends. CDR1 is MDHEN, CDR2 SYDVKM, per germline. The CDR3 DNA is TGTGCCAGCAGTTCCGGTGCAGGCCAACCCTACGAGCAGTACTTC. This codes for CASSSGAGQPYEQYF.

This rearrangement joins TRBV5-1 to TRBJ2-3; either TRBD1 or TRBD2 may supply D (6 bases each). CDR1 is SGHRS and CDR2 is YFSETQ in the germline V gene. V lost 2 bases and J 5 bases, leaving 15 bases between the germline ends. The CDR3 is 15 residues long. CDR3 bases: TGCGCCAGCAGCTTCGGGGGCCCTAGCGTAGATACGCAGTATTTT. Translation: CASSFGGPSVDTQYF.

The chain uses TRBV5-4 and TRBJ1-1; 11 nucleotides match TRBD1. CDR1 and CDR2 (germline): SGHNT, YYREEE (reference sequence). The CDR3 loop spans 17 amino acids. Trimming at V came to 5 bases and at J to 1 base, leaving 10 bases not matched to a gene. The CDR3 region is CASRPGTGGKRNTEAFF. In DNA form, the CDR3 reads TGTGCCAGCAGACCCGGGACAGGGGGAAAAAGGAACACTGAAGCTTTCTTT.

This sequence joins TRBV5-1 and TRBJ2-1; no definite D call. Trimming removed 0 bases from V and 0 bases from J, with 10 bases in between. The CDR3 consists of 16 residues. Germline V CDR1 and CDR2: SGHRS, YFSETQ. This CDR3 is CASSLDGLSSYNEQFF. The CDR3 DNA sequence: TGCGCCAGCAGCTTGGACGGTCTTAGCTCCTACAATGAGCAGTTCTTC.

The rearrangement uses TRBV19 and TRBJ2-5; tentative D call: TRBD1 (5 bases). V was pared by 5 bases and J by 6 bases, with 16 bases between. Germline V CDR1 and CDR2: LNHDA, SQIVND (reference sequence). This CDR3 has 14 amino acids. CDR3 protein: CASSARQSTQTQYF. CDR3 nucleotides: TGTGCCAGTAGTGCCCGACAGAGTACGCAGACCCAGTACTTC.

The chain carries TRBV9 and TRBJ1-2; no clear D gene. Germline V gives CDR1 SGDLS, CDR2 YYNGEE. The CDR3 loop spans 13 amino acids. The V end lost 2 bases, the J end lost 2 bases, and 7 bases lay between the germline ends. The CDR3 loop is CASSVPGNYGYTF. The DNA of the CDR3 is TGTGCCAGCAGCGTCCCAGGAAACTATGGCTACACCTTC.